This T cell receptor (beta chain) originates from a study of regulatory T cells in long-lasting Graves disease. Study findings and constraints: Persistent disease samples used TRBV28, TRBJ1-2 and TRBJ2-5 preferentially.

To make TCR beta libraries, researchers used iRepertoire HTBI primers and Arm-PCR of CDR3 regions. TCRdb passed the multiplex PCR reads through MiXCR, listing each CDR3 protein once. This table holds about 440,000 distinct CDR3 sequences, 15% to 20% found once. This clonotype showed up just a few times. No antigen is known for it. The time point is: newly diagnosed GD, antithyroid drugs for less than 3 months. After RNA was extracted from PBMCs, the TCR library was made from it. With 4 bases clipped from V and 2 bases from J, the junction kept 1 base outside the gene matches. Germline CDR1 and CDR2: SGHTA and FQGNSA. CDR3 size: 16 residues. The same sample was also used in a study of T cells in Graves' hyperthyroidism and ophthalmopathy.

This specimen was peripheral blood mononuclear cells (PBMCs), taken at new diagnosis, from a patient treated with antithyroid drugs. The chain couples TRBV7-2 to TRBJ2-1; 14 bases map to TRBD2. The TCR was taken from a woman aged 18-29 years with Graves disease. The CDR3 DNA follows: TGTGCCAGCAGCTGGACTAGCGGGAGGCCCTACAATGAGCAGTTCTTC. This gives the protein CASSWTSGRPYNEQFF.